These 12 T cell receptor beta chains share one sample of origin, sequenced in a study of blood T cell repertoires in COVID-19. The repertoire was sequenced with immunoSEQ multiplex PCR; TCRdb's copy has only in-frame clones and lacks some. The sample gives around 280,000 clones, about 90% of which show up once; 2% to 2.5% is in the top ten. Sequenced: peripheral blood. These receptors all stem from a woman aged 25 to 45 who had recovered from COVID-19.

The chain couples TRBV2 to TRBJ2-3; D gene uncertain. CDR1 SNHLY and CDR2 FYNNEI come from the germline V gene. This CDR3 region has 15 residues. The ends were cut back, 3 bases at V and 1 base at J, with 11 bases in the middle. This CDR3 is CASSERRPGTDTQYF. CDR3 bases: TGTGCCAGCAGTGAGCGCAGGCCGGGCACAGATACGCAGTATTTT.

The chain combines TRBV7-2 with TRBJ2-4; 9 nucleotides agree with TRBD2. V dropped 2 bases and J dropped 0; count of bases not matched to a gene: 5. The CDR3 is 17 amino acids. Germline V gene sequence: CDR1 SGHTA, CDR2 FQGNSA. The CDR3 here is CASSLFLAGLAKNIQYF. As DNA, the CDR3 is TGTGCCAGCAGCTTATTTCTAGCGGGATTAGCCAAAAACATTCAGTACTTC.

The gene calls are TRBV27 and TRBJ2-7; D remains ambiguous. The germline V and J ends were trimmed by 3 bases and 3 bases, with 12 bases remaining between them. The CDR3 has 14 amino acids. Germline V lookup: CDR1 MNHEY, CDR2 SMNVEV (reference sequence). The CDR3 protein is CASSLTGSLYEQYF. CDR3 DNA sequence: TGTGCCAGCAGTTTGACGGGTTCCCTCTACGAGCAGTACTTC.

As regards this clone: The same CDR3 also results from other DNA sequences found in this sample. The genes are TRBV19 and TRBJ2-5; D is undetermined. This CDR3 is 12 amino acids long. V was trimmed by 1 base and J by 5 bases, leaving 5 bases between them. Germline V CDR1 and CDR2: LNHDA, SQIVND (reference sequence). This CDR3 is CASSIGGETQYF. The CDR3, as DNA: TGTGCCAGTAGTATAGGCGGTGAGACCCAGTACTTC.

This chain uses TRBV7-2 with TRBJ2-6, with TRBD1 identical over 11 bases. Germline V gives CDR1 SGHTA, CDR2 FQGNSA. The CDR3 length is 18 residues. The J segment lost 4 bases and the V segment lost 4 bases, leaving 9 bases of the junction unmatched. The CDR3 is CASSSSGTGGAGANVLTF. DNA of the CDR3: TGTGCCAGCAGCTCGTCCGGGACAGGGGGAGCCGGGGCCAACGTCCTGACTTTC.

The rearrangement uses TRBV19 and TRBJ1-1; D not certain. The germline gives CDR1 LNHDA, CDR2 SQIVND (reference sequence). The CDR3 has 14 residues. V lost 4 bases, J lost 1 base, and 10 bases lay in between. The CDR3 region is CASSTGAPNTEAFF. DNA for the CDR3: TGTGCCAGTAGTACGGGAGCCCCGAACACTGAAGCTTTCTTT.

The chain links TRBV10-3 to TRBJ1-1; 7 positions match TRBD1. This CDR3 contains 17 residues. CDR1 ENHRY and CDR2 SYGVKD come from the germline V gene. V dropped 0 bases and J dropped 6; count of bases not matched to a gene: 13. CDR3 DNA: TGTGCCATCAGTGAGTCGAGAATTACAGGGGTCAGGCCTGAAGCTTTCTTT. Translating gives CAISESRITGVRPEAFF.

The chain combines TRBV12-3 or TRBV12-4 with TRBJ1-2; the D gene is possibly TRBD1 (6 bases). This CDR3 contains 13 residues. V lost 5 bases, J lost 6 bases, and 13 bases lay in between. CDR3: CASSPTHRDGYTF. CDR3 DNA sequence: TGTGCCAGCAGTCCCACACACAGGGATGGCTACACCTTC.

The chain is built from TRBV5-4 and TRBJ2-2; 8 bases fit TRBD2. Germline CDR1 and CDR2: SGHNT and YYREEE (reference sequence). V was pared by 1 base and J by 4 bases, with 6 bases of the junction left unmatched. The CDR3 extends over 16 amino acids. CDR3 in DNA: TGTGCCAGCAGCTTGTTCGCGGGAGGCCCCACCGGGGAGCTGTTTTTT. Its translation is CASSLFAGGPTGELFF.

In its sample, this clone was seen a few times. V gene TRBV6-5 combines with J gene TRBJ1-4; 7 nucleotides line up with TRBD1. Germline V gives CDR1 MNHEY, CDR2 SVGAGI. The length of the CDR3 is 14 residues. Trimming at V came to 6 bases and at J to 8 bases, leaving 9 bases not matched to a gene. This CDR3 is CASRNRDSKEKLFF. In DNA, the CDR3 is TGTGCCAGCAGAAACCGGGACAGTAAGGAAAAACTGTTTTTT.

The sample holds a few counts of this clone. This rearrangement joins TRBV5-4 to TRBJ2-2; perhaps TRBD2 as D (6 bases). Per germline, CDR1 SGHNT and CDR2 YYREEE (reference sequence). The CDR3 covers 15 residues. Trimming removed 0 bases from V and 1 base from J, with 7 bases in between. The CDR3 loop reads CASSLDGGNTGELFF. The DNA of the CDR3 is TGTGCCAGCAGCTTGGACGGGGGGAACACCGGGGAGCTGTTTTTT.

The chain has TRBV27 and TRBJ1-6, with D possibly TRBD1 on 5 matching bases. This CDR3 has 14 residues. V gave up 8 bases and J gave up 8 bases, with 16 bases separating them. The germline CDR1 and CDR2 sequences are MNHEY and SMNVEV (reference sequence). The CDR3 sequence is CASRGRGIYSPLHF. The DNA of the CDR3 is TGTGCCAGCCGGGGCCGGGGGATCTATTCACCCCTCCACTTT.